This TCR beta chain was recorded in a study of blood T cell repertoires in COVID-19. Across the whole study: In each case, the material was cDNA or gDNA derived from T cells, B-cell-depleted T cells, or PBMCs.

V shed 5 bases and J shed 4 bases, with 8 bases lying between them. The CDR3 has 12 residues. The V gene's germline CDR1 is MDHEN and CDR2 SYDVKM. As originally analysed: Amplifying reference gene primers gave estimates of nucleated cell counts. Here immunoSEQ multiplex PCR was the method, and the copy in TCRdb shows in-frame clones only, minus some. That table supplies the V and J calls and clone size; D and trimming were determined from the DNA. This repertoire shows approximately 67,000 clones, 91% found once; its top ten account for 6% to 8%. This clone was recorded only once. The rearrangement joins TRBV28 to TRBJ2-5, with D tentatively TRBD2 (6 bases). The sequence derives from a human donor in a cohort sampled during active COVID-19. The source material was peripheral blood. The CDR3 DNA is TGTGCCAGCAGTGGGGGGTTAGAGACCCAGTACTTC. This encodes CASSGGLETQYF.